This T cell receptor beta chain was documented in a study of OX40 agonist ivuxolimab in advanced cancers. Study information: Of the participants, approximately 40% had some prior anti-PD-1, anti-PD-L1 or anti-CTLA-4 therapy, which was allowed.

Data came from immunoSEQ multiplex PCR; TCRdb stores just in-frame clones and leaves some out. The table has roughly 53,000 clones, 84% seen once. Between the trimmed V and J ends, which lost 4 bases and 3 bases, there was a span of 7 bases. CDR1 is ENHRY, CDR2 SYGVKD, per germline. The length of the CDR3 is 13 residues. Sampling times: baseline, cycle 4 day 1, cycle 7 day 1. Sequencing was performed on CD4+ or CD8+ T cells sorted from blood, taken in a trial of the OX40 agonist ivuxolimab. This sequence joins TRBV10-3 and TRBJ1-3; unclear D gene. The sequence was obtained from an adult with an advanced solid tumor such as melanoma, head and neck, liver or kidney cancer. CDR3 nucleotides: TGTGCCATCAGTGGAGGGTTTGGAAACACCATATATTTT. Translation: CAISGGFGNTIYF.